The rows below give T cell receptor beta chains drawn from one sample of a study of T cell responses to AZD1222 COVID-19 vaccine. TCRdb's copy holds only in-frame clones and misses some; the assay was immunoSEQ multiplex PCR. The sample holds roughly 140,000 clones; about 91% are singletons and the top ten take under 3.5%. Source: peripheral blood, taken on day 0 of MenACWY control vaccination. All receptors come from an adult in good health. CDR3s include the opening cysteine and the closing phenylalanine or tryptophan. A D gene is named only where the DNA matches it firmly. Expanded clones get a size class; other rows say once, few or many, or leave the size out.

V	J	length	size	D	CDR3	DNA
TRBV18	TRBJ2-1	18	.	.	CASSPQGPTGSSYNEQFF	TGTGCCAGCTCACCACAAGGGCCAACCGGTTCTTCCTACAATGAGCAGTTCTTC
TRBV6-2/TRBV6-3	TRBJ1-2	14	few	.	CASSSQGRGYGYTF	TGTGCCAGCAGTTCTCAGGGGCGCGGCTATGGCTACACCTTC
TRBV9	TRBJ1-1	15	.	.	CASSQEVGGDTEAFF	TGTGCCAGCAGCCAAGAGGTAGGGGGAGACACTGAAGCTTTCTTT
TRBV7-2	TRBJ1-6	16	.	.	CASSAPASSYNSPLHF	TGTGCCAGCAGCGCTCCAGCGAGCTCCTATAATTCACCCCTCCACTTT
TRBV12-3/TRBV12-4	TRBJ2-2	12	.	.	CASSLQGGELFF	TGTGCCAGCAGTTTACAGGGCGGGGAGCTGTTTTTT
TRBV5-1	TRBJ2-7	14	.	TRBD1	CASSWGQGVYEQYF	TGCGCCAGCAGCTGGGGACAGGGGGTATACGAGCAGTACTTC
TRBV6-4	TRBJ2-3	16	.	TRBD2	CASSERSGGAGYTQYF	TGTGCCAGCAGTGAACGGAGCGGGGGGGCCGGGTATACGCAGTATTTT
TRBV3-1/TRBV3-2	TRBJ2-1	18	.	TRBD2	CASSQVAVKREGMNEQFF	TGTGCCAGCAGCCAAGTTGCGGTAAAGCGGGAGGGGATGAATGAGCAGTTCTTC
TRBV7-9	TRBJ2-3	13	.	.	CASSLSGTDTQYF	TGTGCCAGCAGCTTATCTGGCACAGATACGCAGTATTTT
TRBV7-9	TRBJ1-1	13	.	.	CASSLDVGTEAFF	TGTGCCAGCAGCTTAGACGTGGGCACTGAAGCTTTCTTT
TRBV9	TRBJ1-5	14	few	.	CASSVGAGNQPQHF	TGTGCCAGCAGCGTAGGGGCGGGGAATCAGCCCCAGCATTTT
TRBV3-1/TRBV3-2	TRBJ2-7	15	.	.	CASSQDRTYSYEQYF	TGTGCCAGCAGCCAAGATAGGACCTACTCCTACGAGCAGTACTTC
TRBV7-8	TRBJ2-1	16	.	TRBD2	CASSLRTSGSKDEQFF	TGTGCCAGCAGCCTAAGGACTAGCGGGAGTAAGGATGAGCAGTTCTTC
TRBV2	TRBJ1-1	14	.	TRBD1	CANQRDRGYTEAFF	TGTGCCAACCAACGGGACAGGGGGTACACTGAAGCTTTCTTT